This record looks at one T cell receptor (beta chain) sequence and its context. The CDR3 is made up of 13 amino acids. V was pared by 3 bases and J by 6 bases, with 6 bases between. This sample was taken from a study of control samples from healthy donors and cancer patients. Sequencing was performed with immunoSEQ multiplex PCR; in TCRdb, only in-frame clones are kept and a portion is missing. The table includes about 140,000 clones, around nine tenths detected once. The TCR originated in a man aged 25-45 years in good health. The sequencing sample was made of blood. The V gene is TRBV23-1, the J gene TRBJ1-6; no reliable D call. TRBV23-1 is an ORF; its function is uncertain. DNA for the CDR3: TGCGCCAGCAGTCACTTTCTTAATTCACCCCTCCACTTT. It translates to CASSHFLNSPLHF.